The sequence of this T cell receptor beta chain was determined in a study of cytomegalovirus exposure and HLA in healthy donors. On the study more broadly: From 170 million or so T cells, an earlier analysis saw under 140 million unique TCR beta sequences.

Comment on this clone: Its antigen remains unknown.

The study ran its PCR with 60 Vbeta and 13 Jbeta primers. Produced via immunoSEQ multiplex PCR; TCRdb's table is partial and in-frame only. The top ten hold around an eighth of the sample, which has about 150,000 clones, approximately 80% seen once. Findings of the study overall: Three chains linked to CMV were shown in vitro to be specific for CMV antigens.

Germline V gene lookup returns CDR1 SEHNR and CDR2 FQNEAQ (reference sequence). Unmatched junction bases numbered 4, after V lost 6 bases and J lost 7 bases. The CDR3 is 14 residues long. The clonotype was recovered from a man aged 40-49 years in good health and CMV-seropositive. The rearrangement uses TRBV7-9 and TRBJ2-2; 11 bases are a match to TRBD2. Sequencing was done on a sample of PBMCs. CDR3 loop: CASRTSGNDGELFF. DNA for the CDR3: TGTGCCAGCAGGACTAGCGGGAATGACGGGGAGCTGTTTTTT.